This TCR beta chain was documented in a study of response to subunit inactivated influenza vaccine. TCRdb re-analysed the RT-PCR reads in MiXCR, keeping a single row per CDR3 protein. The sample lists 400,000 to 650,000 distinct CDR3 sequences, roughly 7.9% seen once, with around 13% in the top ten. This clonotype was counted many times. Its antigen is not known. Overall study findings and caveats: The authors offered the suggestion that each seasonal influenza vaccination recruits few new T cells.

Germline CDR1 SEHNR, CDR2 FQNEAQ (reference sequence). V was shortened by 6 bases and J by 5 bases, with 11 bases between the two germline ends. This CDR3 is built from 13 residues. This receptor was taken from a man between 45 and 75 years old who received an inactivated influenza vaccine. The V gene is TRBV7-9, the J gene TRBJ1-5; the D is unclear. Here the sequenced sample was PBMCs from blood, taken roughly 24 months after vaccination. The CDR3 reads CASSKAPHQPQHF. As DNA, the CDR3 is TGTGCCAGCAGTAAAGCACCCCATCAGCCCCAGCATTTT.